The sequence of this T cell receptor (beta chain) was determined in a study of blood T cell repertoires in COVID-19 (TCRdb year 2020). Regarding the study in general: Samples covering the acute and convalescent phases of COVID-19 were provided by collaborators in the United States, Italy and Spain. A de-identified subject ID, COVID-19 status, age in years and sex were almost always included in the sample metadata. HLA class I and class II types, where available, came from metadata supplied by the sample provider rather than from assay-based typing. The material from the prospective study consisted of cDNA or gDNA derived from T cells, B-cell-depleted T cells, or PBMCs. Samples were obtained from the ongoing ImmuneRACE study (first 160 participants) and from over a thousand subjects provided by 6 global collaborators. The repertoires were released in a freely available public database intended as a resource for research on the immune response to SARS-CoV-2. Subjects who had been exposed to COVID-19, were actively infected with it, or had recovered from it provided the deeply sampled blood TCRbeta repertoires that made up the dataset.

The immunoSEQ Assay, a bias-controlled multiplex PCR, was used to amplify TCRbeta CDR3 regions from genomic DNA. Processing in the source paper ran as follows. Within the assay, amplification of reference gene primers was used to estimate how many nucleated cells each sample contained. To quantify the absolute abundance of each unique TCRbeta CDR3 rearrangement, sequence reads were collapsed and filtered. For each sample, productive Simpson clonality was calculated by taking the square root of Simpson's diversity index across productive rearrangements. TCRdb obtained this table from immuneACCESS and retained in-frame rearrangements with V and J assigned. These tables miss some clones; where compared with another copy, unresolved V genes account for less than half of the shortfall, and the remainder is unexplained. From that table come the V and J calls and clone size; the DNA was used to work out D and trimming. The sample has under 250,000 clones on record, 85% to 90% of them singletons. The ten largest clones add up to approximately 1.3% of the sample.

As to this clone: It has no known antigen specificity. No base-level quality is on record; no much larger clone is a single base apart.

Collaborating institutions collected whole blood in K2EDTA tubes following their own protocols. For TCRbeta analysis, collaborator samples were shipped as frozen whole blood, as isolated PBMCs, or as DNA extracted from either sample type. Here is what the overall study found, with its caveats: The amount of clinical and demographic metadata varied by source and participant and was provided uncurated.

As encoded in the germline V gene (reference sequence), CDR1 is LNHDA while CDR2 is SQIVND. The CDR3 numbers 16 residues from cysteine through phenylalanine. Of all the DNA, just the CDR3 is kept, 48 bases in frame from base 1. The germline V end is reduced by 4 bases and the J end by 5 bases; junction bases left unmatched: 5. The chain joins TRBV19 to TRBJ2-1; TRBD2 lines up with 13 middle nucleotides. The specimen was peripheral blood. The origin of this receptor is a man older than 75 with acute or convalescent COVID-19. Read as DNA, the sequence is TGTGCCAGTAGTAGGACTAGCGGGAGTATCCACAATGAGCAGTTCTTC. Translated, it reads CASSRTSGSIHNEQFF.